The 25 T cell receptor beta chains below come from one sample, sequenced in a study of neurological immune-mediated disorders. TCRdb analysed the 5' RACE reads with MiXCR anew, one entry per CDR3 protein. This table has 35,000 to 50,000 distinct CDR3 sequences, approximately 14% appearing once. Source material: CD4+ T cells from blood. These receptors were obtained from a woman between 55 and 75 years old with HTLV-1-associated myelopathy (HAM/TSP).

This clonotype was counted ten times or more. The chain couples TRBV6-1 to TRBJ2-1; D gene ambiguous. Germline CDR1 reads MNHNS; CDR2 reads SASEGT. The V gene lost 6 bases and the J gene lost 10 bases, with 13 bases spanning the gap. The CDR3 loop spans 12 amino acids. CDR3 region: CASSPTAWEQFF. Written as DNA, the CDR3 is TGTGCCAGCAGCCCAACCGCGTGGGAGCAGTTCTTC.

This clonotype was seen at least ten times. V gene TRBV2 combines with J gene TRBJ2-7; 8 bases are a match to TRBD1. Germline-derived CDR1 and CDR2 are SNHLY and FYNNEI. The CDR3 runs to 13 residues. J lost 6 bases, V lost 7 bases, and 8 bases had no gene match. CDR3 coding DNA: TGTGCCAGCAACAGGGGGAATCGTGGCGAGCAGTACTTC. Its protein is CASNRGNRGEQYF.

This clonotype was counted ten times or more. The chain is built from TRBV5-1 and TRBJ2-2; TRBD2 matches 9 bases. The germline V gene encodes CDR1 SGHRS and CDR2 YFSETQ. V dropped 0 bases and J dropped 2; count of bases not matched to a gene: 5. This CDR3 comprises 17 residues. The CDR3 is CASSLERLAANTGELFF. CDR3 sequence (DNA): TGCGCCAGCAGCTTGGAGCGACTAGCGGCCAACACCGGGGAGCTGTTTTTT.

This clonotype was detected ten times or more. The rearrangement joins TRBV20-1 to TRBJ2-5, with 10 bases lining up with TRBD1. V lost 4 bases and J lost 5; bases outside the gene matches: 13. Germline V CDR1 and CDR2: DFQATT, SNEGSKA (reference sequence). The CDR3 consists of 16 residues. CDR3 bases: TGCAGTGCTAAAAGTCGACCGACAGGGGGCGAGGAGACCCAGTACTTC. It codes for CSAKSRPTGGEETQYF.

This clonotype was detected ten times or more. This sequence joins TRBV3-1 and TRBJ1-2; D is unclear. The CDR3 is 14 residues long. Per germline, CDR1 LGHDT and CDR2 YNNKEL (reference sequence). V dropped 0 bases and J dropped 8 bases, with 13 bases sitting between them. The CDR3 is CASSQDTLLNGYTF. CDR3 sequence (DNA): TGTGCCAGCAGCCAAGATACCCTCCTCAACGGCTACACCTTC.

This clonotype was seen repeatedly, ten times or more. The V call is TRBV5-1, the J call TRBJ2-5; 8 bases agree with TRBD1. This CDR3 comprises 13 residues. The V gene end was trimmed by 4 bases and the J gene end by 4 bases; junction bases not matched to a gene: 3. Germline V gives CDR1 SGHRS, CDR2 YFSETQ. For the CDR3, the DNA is TGCGCCAGCAGCCGAGGGACAGGAGAGACCCAGTACTTC. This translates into CASSRGTGETQYF.

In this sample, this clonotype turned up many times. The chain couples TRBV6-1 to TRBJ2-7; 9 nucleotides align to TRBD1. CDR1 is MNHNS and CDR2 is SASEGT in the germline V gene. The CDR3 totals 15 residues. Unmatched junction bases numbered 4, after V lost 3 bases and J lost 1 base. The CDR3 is CASSDTGGASYEQYF. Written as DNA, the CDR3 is TGTGCCAGCAGTGATACAGGGGGCGCGTCCTACGAGCAGTACTTC.

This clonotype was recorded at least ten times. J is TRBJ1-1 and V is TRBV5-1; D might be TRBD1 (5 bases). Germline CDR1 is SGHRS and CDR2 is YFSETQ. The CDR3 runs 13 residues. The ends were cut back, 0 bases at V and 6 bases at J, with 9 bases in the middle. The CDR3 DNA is TGCGCCAGCAGCTTGGCCGAAGGGGCTGAAGCTTTCTTT. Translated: CASSLAEGAEAFF.

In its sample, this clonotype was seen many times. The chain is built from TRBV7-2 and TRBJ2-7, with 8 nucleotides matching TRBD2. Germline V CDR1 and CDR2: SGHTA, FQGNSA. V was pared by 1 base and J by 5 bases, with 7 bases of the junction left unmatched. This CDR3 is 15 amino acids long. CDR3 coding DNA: TGTGCCAGCAGCTTAGTTTCGGGGGGGCTCCACGAGCAGTACTTC. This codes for CASSLVSGGLHEQYF.

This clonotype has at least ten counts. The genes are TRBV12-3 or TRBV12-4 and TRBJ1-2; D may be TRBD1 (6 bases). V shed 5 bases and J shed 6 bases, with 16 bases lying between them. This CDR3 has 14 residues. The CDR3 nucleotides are TGTGCCAGCAGTAAGGAACAGGGCCGAGATGGCTACACCTTC. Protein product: CASSKEQGRDGYTF.

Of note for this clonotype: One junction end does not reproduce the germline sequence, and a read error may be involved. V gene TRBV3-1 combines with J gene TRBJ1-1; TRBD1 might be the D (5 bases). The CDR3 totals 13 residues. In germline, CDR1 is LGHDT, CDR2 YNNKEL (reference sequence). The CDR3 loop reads CAGSQDVRGKAFF. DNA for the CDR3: TGTGCCGGCAGCCAAGACGTGAGGGGTAAAGCTTTCTTT.

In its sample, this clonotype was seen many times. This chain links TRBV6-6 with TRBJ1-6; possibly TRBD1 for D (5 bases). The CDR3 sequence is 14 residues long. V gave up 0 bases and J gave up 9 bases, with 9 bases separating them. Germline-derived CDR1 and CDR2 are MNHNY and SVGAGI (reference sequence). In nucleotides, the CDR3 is TGTGCCAGCAGTTACTCGGGGGTTGGTTCACCCCTCCACTTT. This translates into CASSYSGVGSPLHF.

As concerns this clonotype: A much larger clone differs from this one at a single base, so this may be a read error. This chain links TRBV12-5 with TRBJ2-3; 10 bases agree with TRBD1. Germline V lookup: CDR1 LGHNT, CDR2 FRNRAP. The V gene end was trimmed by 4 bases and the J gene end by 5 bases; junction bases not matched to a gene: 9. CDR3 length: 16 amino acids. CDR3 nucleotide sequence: TGTGCTAGTGGTTCGGGACAGGGGACTTCGGTAGATACGCAGTATTTT. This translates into CASGSGQGTSVDTQYF. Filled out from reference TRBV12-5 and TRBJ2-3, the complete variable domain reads DARVTQTPRHKVTEMGQEVTMRCQPILGHNTVFWYRQTMMQGLELLAYFRNRAPLDDSGMPKDRFSAEMPDATLATLKIQPSEPRDSAVYFCASGSGQGTSVDTQYFGPGTRLTVL.

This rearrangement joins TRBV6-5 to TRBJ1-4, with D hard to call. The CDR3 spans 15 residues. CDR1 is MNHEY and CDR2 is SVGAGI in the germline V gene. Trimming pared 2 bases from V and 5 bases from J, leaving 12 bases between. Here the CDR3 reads CASSYRGGRNEKLFF. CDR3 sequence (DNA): TGTGCCAGCAGTTACCGGGGAGGAAGAAATGAAAAACTGTTTTTT.

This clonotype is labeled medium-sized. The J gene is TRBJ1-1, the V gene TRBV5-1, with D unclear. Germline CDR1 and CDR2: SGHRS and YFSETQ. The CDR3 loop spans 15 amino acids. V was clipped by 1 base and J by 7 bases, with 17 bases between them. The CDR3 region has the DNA TGCGCCAGCAGCTTGAACCGCCCGGGAGCTTATGAAGCTTTCTTT. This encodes CASSLNRPGAYEAFF.

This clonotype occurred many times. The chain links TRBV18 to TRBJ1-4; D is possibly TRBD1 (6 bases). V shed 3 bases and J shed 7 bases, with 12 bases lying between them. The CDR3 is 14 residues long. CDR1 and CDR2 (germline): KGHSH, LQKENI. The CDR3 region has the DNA TGTGCCAGCTCACCGGCGGGGGCGAGTGAAAAACTGTTTTTT. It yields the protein CASSPAGASEKLFF. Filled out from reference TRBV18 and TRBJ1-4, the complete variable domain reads NAGVMQNPRHLVRRRGQEARLRCSPMKGHSHVYWYRQLPEEGLKFMVYLQKENIIDESGMPKERFSAEFPKEGPSILRIQQVVRGDSAAYFCASSPAGASEKLFFGSGTQLSVL.

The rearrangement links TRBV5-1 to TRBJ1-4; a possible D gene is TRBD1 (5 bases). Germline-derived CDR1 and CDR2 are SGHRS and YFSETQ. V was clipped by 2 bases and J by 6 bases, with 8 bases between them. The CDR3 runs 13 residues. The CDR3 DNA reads TGCGCCAGCAGCTTTAGCAGGGATGAAAAACTGTTTTTT. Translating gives CASSFSRDEKLFF.

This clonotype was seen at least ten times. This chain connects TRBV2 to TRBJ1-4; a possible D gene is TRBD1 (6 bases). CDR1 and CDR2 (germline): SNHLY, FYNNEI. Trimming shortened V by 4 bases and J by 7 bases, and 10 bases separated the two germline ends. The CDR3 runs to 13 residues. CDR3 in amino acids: CASSGGQSEKLFF. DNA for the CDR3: TGTGCCAGCAGTGGAGGACAGAGTGAAAAACTGTTTTTT.

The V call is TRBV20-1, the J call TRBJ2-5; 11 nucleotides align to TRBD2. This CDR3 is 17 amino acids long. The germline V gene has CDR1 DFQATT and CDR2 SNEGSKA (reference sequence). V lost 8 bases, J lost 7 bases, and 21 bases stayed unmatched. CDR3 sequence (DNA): TGCAGTACCCTAGGGGGACTAGCGGCGGGGGCAGCGAGGACCCAGTACTTC. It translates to CSTLGGLAAGAARTQYF.

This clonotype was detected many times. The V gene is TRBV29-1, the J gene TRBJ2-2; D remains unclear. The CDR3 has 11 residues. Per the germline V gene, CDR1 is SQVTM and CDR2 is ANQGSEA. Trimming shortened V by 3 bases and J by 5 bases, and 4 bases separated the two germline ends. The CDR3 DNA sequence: TGCAGCGTTGAGTCTACCGGGGAGCTGTTTTTT. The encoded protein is CSVESTGELFF.

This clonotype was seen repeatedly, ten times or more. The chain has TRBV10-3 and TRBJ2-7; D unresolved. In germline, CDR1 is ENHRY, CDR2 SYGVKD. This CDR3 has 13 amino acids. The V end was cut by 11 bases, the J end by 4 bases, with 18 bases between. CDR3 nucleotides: TGTGCCTTCGCCTTAGCATACCATTACGAGCAGTACTTC. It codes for CAFALAYHYEQYF.

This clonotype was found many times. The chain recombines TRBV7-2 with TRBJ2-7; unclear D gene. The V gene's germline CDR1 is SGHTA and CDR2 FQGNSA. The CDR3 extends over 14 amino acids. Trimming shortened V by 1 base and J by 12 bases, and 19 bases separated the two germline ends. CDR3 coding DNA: TGTGCCAGCAGCTTAGAGGGCAGTGGGGTAATAGTGTACTTC. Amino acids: CASSLEGSGVIVYF.

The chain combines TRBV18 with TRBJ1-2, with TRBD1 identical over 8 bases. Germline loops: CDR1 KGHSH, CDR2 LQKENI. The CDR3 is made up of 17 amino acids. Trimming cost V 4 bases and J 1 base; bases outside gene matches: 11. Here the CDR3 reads CASSLPPTTGDNYGYTF. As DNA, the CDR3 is TGTGCCAGCTCACTTCCCCCCACGACAGGGGATAACTATGGCTACACCTTC.

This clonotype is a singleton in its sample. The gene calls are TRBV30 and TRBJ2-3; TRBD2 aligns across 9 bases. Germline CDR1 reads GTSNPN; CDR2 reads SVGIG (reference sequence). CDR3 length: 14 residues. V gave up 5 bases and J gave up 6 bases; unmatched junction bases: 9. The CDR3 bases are TGTGCCTGGCTACCGGGACTAGCAACTGATACGCAGTATTTT. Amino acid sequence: CAWLPGLATDTQYF.

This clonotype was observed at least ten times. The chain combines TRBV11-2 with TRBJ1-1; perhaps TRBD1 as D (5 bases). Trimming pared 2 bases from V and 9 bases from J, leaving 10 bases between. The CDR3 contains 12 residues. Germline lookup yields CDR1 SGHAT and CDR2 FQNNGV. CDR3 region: CASSLIEGQAFF. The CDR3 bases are TGTGCCAGCAGCTTAATTGAGGGGCAAGCTTTCTTT. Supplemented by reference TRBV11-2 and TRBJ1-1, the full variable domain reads EAGVAQSPRYKIIEKRQSVAFWCNPISGHATLYWYQQILGQGPKLLIQFQNNGVVDDSQLPKDRFSAERLKGVDSTLKIQPAKLEDSAVYLCASSLIEGQAFFGQGTRLTVV.